The clone carrying this TCR beta chain was detected many times. Antigen: not known. The entry originates in a study of T cell repertoires in cytomegalovirus infection. Study in general: Shared public TCR beta signatures pointed to both CMV infection and a matching HLA type.

A single record per CDR3 protein comes from TCRdb applying MiXCR to the reads. The repertoire consists of 85,000 to 120,000 distinct CDR3 sequences, with 15% to 20% occurring once and the leading ten covering 8%. This CDR3 comprises 13 residues. Germline CDR1 SGHTA, CDR2 FQGNSA. Deletions cut 1 base from V and 4 bases from J, with 8 bases between. Study-wide results and caveats: Carriage of CMV together with the relevant HLA was identifiable through cumulative public TCR beta family frequency.

The genes are TRBV7-2 and TRBJ2-7, with D unclear. The clonotype originates from a human donor in good health (CMV status not recorded). Some clones in this sample may be carry-over from other donors' samples. The sequenced material came from PBMCs. The CDR3 DNA follows: TGTGCCAGCAGCTTAGAGCTGGGTTACGAGCAGTACTTC. It is translated as CASSLELGYEQYF.